This T cell receptor (beta chain) was recovered during a study of blood T cell repertoires in COVID-19. The overall study: Acute-phase and convalescent COVID-19 samples originated in the United States, Italy and Spain. The cDNA or gDNA used as material had been derived from T cells, B-cell-depleted T cells, or PBMCs.

Germline CDR1 SGHVS, CDR2 FNYEAQ. Deletions cut 5 bases from V and 3 bases from J, with 8 bases between. This CDR3 contains 13 residues. In the original analysis: Nucleated cell counts were estimated from reference gene primer amplification. Assay used: immunoSEQ multiplex PCR; TCRdb lists only in-frame clones, some missing. The V and J calls and clone size are taken from that table; D and trimming were inferred from the DNA. The sample records hundreds of thousands of clones, roughly 90% being singletons. This clonotype was obtained from a middle-aged man with acute or convalescent COVID-19. Sequenced: peripheral blood. The V gene is TRBV7-6, the J gene TRBJ2-1; D is possibly TRBD2 (5 bases). CDR3 sequence (DNA): TGTGCCAGCAGCCCCGGGATCTACAATGAGCAGTTCTTC. This translates into CASSPGIYNEQFF.